This is a list of T cell receptor beta chains from one sample in a study of CD8 T cells in ankylosing spondylitis. TCRdb independently ran MiXCR on the 5' RACE reads; one entry per CDR3 protein. The data show about 160,000 distinct CDR3 sequences, approximately 16% seen once. Sample: blood, either unsorted or a sorted T cell fraction (not recorded which). These receptors were obtained from a male donor with ankylosing spondylitis or in good health (not recorded which). Each CDR3 is given with its conserved first and last residue. The D gene is left open where the match is weak. Only some rows state a clone size, as once, few, many or a class for expanded clones.

>many|NA|TRBJ2-3|TRBV5-1
CASSFPGTNTDTQYF
TGCGCCAGCAGCTTCCCCGGGACAAACACAGATACGCAGTATTTT
>few|TRBD2|TRBJ2-7|TRBV29-1
CSVGPGLADEQYF
TGCAGCGTTGGTCCTGGACTAGCAGACGAGCAGTACTTC
>few|TRBD1|TRBJ2-6|TRBV11-2
CASSLRQGSDSGANVLTF
TGTGCCAGCAGCCTTCGACAGGGTAGCGATTCTGGGGCCAACGTCCTGACTTTC
>many|NA|TRBJ2-1|TRBV6-6
CASSPRSEGEQFF
TGTGCCAGCAGCCCTAGGAGCGAGGGTGAGCAGTTCTTC
>many|TRBD1|TRBJ1-2|TRBV28
CISRGYYGYTF
TGTATAAGCAGGGGGTACTATGGCTACACCTTC
>few|NA|TRBJ2-1|TRBV23-1
CASSLQGCYNEQFF
TGCGCCAGCAGTCTTCAGGGTTGCTACAATGAGCAGTTCTTC
>many|NA|TRBJ1-5|TRBV12-3/TRBV12-4
CASSLVGLQPQHF
TGTGCCAGCAGTTTGGTTGGCCTTCAGCCCCAGCATTTT
>NA|TRBD2|TRBJ2-7|TRBV12-3/TRBV12-4
CTSSLWLAGGSEQYF
TGTACCAGCAGTTTATGGCTAGCGGGAGGGAGCGAGCAGTACTTC
>many|NA|TRBJ1-1|TRBV5-6
CASSTSRPWVEAFF
TGTGCCAGCAGCACATCTCGCCCTTGGGTCGAAGCTTTCTTT
>NA|NA|TRBJ1-1|TRBV5-1
CASRVGNYRANTEAFF
TGCGCCAGCAGAGTTGGAAATTATCGCGCGAACACTGAAGCTTTCTTT
>NA|NA|TRBJ2-2|TRBV5-4
CASSLNPTGELFF
TGTGCCAGCAGCTTGAATCCCACCGGGGAGCTGTTTTTT
>many|NA|TRBJ2-3|TRBV20-1
CSARAMPSDLIDTQYF
TGCAGTGCTAGAGCAATGCCTAGCGACCTCATAGATACGCAGTATTTT
>NA|NA|TRBJ2-7|TRBV7-2
CASSSDLITLSEQYF
TGTGCCAGCAGCTCAGACTTGATTACCCTATCCGAGCAGTACTTC
>NA|NA|TRBJ1-2|TRBV19
CATWDYGYTF
TGTGCCACCTGGGACTATGGCTACACCTTC
>many|NA|TRBJ1-2|TRBV5-1
CASSEGTDYYGYTF
TGCGCCAGCAGCGAAGGGACGGATTACTATGGCTACACCTTC
>NA|NA|TRBJ1-5|TRBV6-2/TRBV6-3
CASREGWSNQPQHF
TGTGCCAGCAGGGAAGGATGGAGCAATCAGCCCCAGCATTTT
>NA|NA|TRBJ2-7|TRBV20-1
CSARGAAAGSYEQYF
TGCAGTGCTAGAGGTGCGGCGGCAGGGAGTTACGAGCAGTACTTC
>NA|NA|TRBJ2-7|TRBV28
CASSPEGAGSYEQYF
TGTGCCAGCAGCCCCGAAGGGGCAGGCTCCTACGAGCAGTACTTC
>many|NA|TRBJ2-1|TRBV20-1
CSASFGTGGQFF
TGCAGTGCTAGTTTCGGGACCGGGGGGCAGTTCTTC
>many|NA|TRBJ1-1|TRBV6-5
CASSSHDLSEAFF
TGTGCCAGCAGTTCCCATGACCTTTCCGAGGCTTTCTTT
>many|TRBD1|TRBJ2-1|TRBV24-1
CATSSPGGQGHNEQFF
TGTGCCACCAGTAGCCCTGGAGGACAGGGACACAATGAGCAGTTCTTC
>many|NA|TRBJ2-3|TRBV27
CASSLSGPGNTDTQYF
TGTGCCAGCAGTTTGAGCGGGCCAGGGAACACAGATACGCAGTATTTT
>NA|TRBD2|TRBJ2-3|TRBV7-9
CASSLSLAASTDTQYF
TGTGCCAGCAGCTTATCCCTAGCGGCAAGCACAGATACGCAGTATTTT
>many|TRBD2|TRBJ2-3|TRBV7-6
CASSLRLAGGSSTDTQYF
TGTGCCAGCAGCCTGCGACTAGCGGGAGGATCTAGCACAGATACGCAGTATTTT
>many|NA|TRBJ2-7|TRBV20-1
CSARRTVDYEQYF
TGCAGTGCTAGAAGGACGGTCGACTACGAGCAGTACTTC
>many|NA|TRBJ2-2|TRBV29-1
CSVDWAGSSNTGELFF
TGCAGCGTTGATTGGGCAGGGAGTTCCAACACCGGGGAGCTGTTTTTT
>many|NA|TRBJ1-4|TRBV5-1
CASSLSSAPHEKLFF
TGCGCCAGCAGCTTATCTTCGGCACCCCATGAAAAACTGTTTTTT
>NA|NA|TRBJ2-5|TRBV12-3/TRBV12-4
CASTNLSRETQYF
TGTGCCAGCACCAACCTATCTAGAGAGACCCAGTACTTC